The 17 T cell receptor beta chains presented below share a single source sample, sequenced in a study of blood T cell repertoires in COVID-19. Measured with immunoSEQ multiplex PCR; TCRdb has only the in-frame clones, and not every one. The table has 200,000 or so clones, more than 70% seen once. Source material: peripheral blood. These receptors all come from a woman between 55 and 75 years old with acute or convalescent COVID-19.

V gene TRBV30 combines with J gene TRBJ2-2, with 9 bases fitting TRBD2. This CDR3 contains 15 residues. Trimming cost V 2 bases and J 3 bases; bases outside gene matches: 4. In germline, CDR1 is GTSNPN, CDR2 SVGIG (reference sequence). DNA for the CDR3: TGTGCCTGGAGTCTGATAGCGGGGGACACCGGGGAGCTGTTTTTT. It is translated as CAWSLIAGDTGELFF.

V and J are TRBV9 and TRBJ2-2; TRBD2 matches 14 bases. The CDR3 runs to 17 residues. The V segment lost 0 bases and the J segment 5 bases; nucleotides outside the gene matches: 3. Looked up from germline, CDR1 is SGDLS and CDR2 is YYNGEE. The CDR3 loop is CASSVGTSGGRTGELFF. The CDR3 DNA reads as TGTGCCAGCAGCGTAGGGACTAGCGGGGGGAGAACCGGGGAGCTGTTTTTT.

This CDR3 is CAWSSYSGLAGGVDTQYF. CDR3 DNA: TGTGCCTGGAGTTCCTACTCGGGACTAGCGGGGGGGGTGGATACGCAGTATTTT. The J gene is TRBJ2-3, the V gene TRBV30; 16 bases are a match to TRBD2. Germline-derived CDR1 and CDR2 are GTSNPN and SVGIG (reference sequence). J lost 6 bases, V lost 2 bases, and 11 bases had no gene match. CDR3 length equals 18 residues.

The V call is TRBV11-3, the J call TRBJ2-1; no definite D call. V was shortened by 2 bases and J by 9 bases, with 14 bases between the two germline ends. The CDR3 consists of 14 residues. Germline CDR1 and CDR2: SGHNT and YENEEA. CDR3 sequence reads: CASSLSPSSPEQFF. CDR3 nucleotide sequence: TGTGCCAGCAGCTTAAGCCCCTCCTCGCCTGAGCAGTTCTTC.

The table lists this clone with many counts. The V and J genes are TRBV6-1 and TRBJ1-5; D is ambiguous. This CDR3 is 15 amino acids long. CDR1 and CDR2 from the germline V gene are MNHNS and SASEGT. Trimming took off 3 bases at V and 0 bases at J, with 9 bases between the two ends. The CDR3 protein is CASSDGEYSNQPQHF. In nucleotides, the CDR3 is TGTGCCAGCAGTGATGGAGAATATAGCAATCAGCCCCAGCATTTT.

V gene TRBV27 combines with J gene TRBJ1-1, with 7 bases fitting TRBD1. This CDR3 contains 16 residues. J gave up 3 bases and V 5 bases, and 12 bases lay outside the gene matches. Germline CDR1 and CDR2: MNHEY and SMNVEV (reference sequence). CDR3 region: CASSARQGFMDTEAFF. Written as DNA, the CDR3 is TGTGCCAGCAGTGCCAGACAGGGATTCATGGACACTGAAGCTTTCTTT.

V and J are TRBV27 and TRBJ2-2; TRBD1 aligns across 7 bases. The V gene's germline CDR1 is MNHEY and CDR2 SMNVEV (reference sequence). The CDR3 consists of 16 residues. J was trimmed by 0 bases and V by 5 bases; bases with no gene match: 6. CDR3 bases: TGTGCCAGCAGTCGGAGAGGGACAGCGAACACCGGGGAGCTGTTTTTT. It encodes CASSRRGTANTGELFF.

This clone showed up many times. The chain is built from TRBV6-5 and TRBJ1-2; D gene ambiguous. Trimming cost V 5 bases and J 8 bases, with 21 bases left between them. Germline V lookup: CDR1 MNHEY, CDR2 SVGAGI. The CDR3 runs to 15 residues. The CDR3 region has the DNA TGTGCCAGCAGTCACCTATTGGGTTCCGCTAGCGGCTACACCTTC. Translation gives CASSHLLGSASGYTF.

The genes are TRBV11-3 and TRBJ2-3; 8 nucleotides align to TRBD1. This CDR3 contains 15 residues. The germline CDR1 and CDR2 sequences are SGHNT and YENEEA. V lost 4 bases to trimming and J lost 2 bases; unmatched junction nucleotides: 5. Here the CDR3 reads CASSSGQGDTDTQYF. CDR3 nucleotides: TGTGCCAGCAGCTCCGGACAGGGAGACACAGATACGCAGTATTTT.

Points on this clone: Additional DNA sequences in this sample encode the identical CDR3. The chain is built from TRBV19 and TRBJ2-7, with D perhaps matching TRBD2 (6 bases). The CDR3 covers 14 residues. Trimming left V 1 base short and J 2 bases short, with 9 bases between. Germline CDR1 LNHDA, CDR2 SQIVND (reference sequence). The CDR3 DNA follows: TGTGCCAGTAGTATAGGGGGGGATACCTACGAGCAGTACTTC. Translating it yields CASSIGGDTYEQYF.

The genes are TRBV28 and TRBJ1-3; no clear D. The length of the CDR3 is 15 residues. Trimming pared 4 bases from V and 0 bases from J, leaving 10 bases between. Germline CDR1 reads MDHEN; CDR2 reads SYDVKM. Here the CDR3 reads CASSSLPSSGNTIYF. The DNA for the CDR3 is TGTGCCAGCAGTTCTCTCCCCTCCTCTGGAAACACCATATATTTT.

V gene TRBV5-5 combines with J gene TRBJ1-1; D ambiguous. V shed 4 bases and J shed 2 bases, with 18 bases lying between them. This CDR3 spans 16 amino acids. CDR1 SGHKS and CDR2 YYEKEE come from the germline V gene (reference sequence). The CDR3 coding sequence is TGTGCCAGCAGCGAGGACGGGAGGCTGGCTAACACTGAAGCTTTCTTT. Translating gives CASSEDGRLANTEAFF.

This chain joins TRBV7-2 and TRBJ1-2; tentative D call: TRBD1 (6 bases). Per germline, CDR1 SGHTA and CDR2 FQGNSA. V lost 5 bases to trimming and J lost 4 bases, with 17 bases between them. The CDR3 is 15 amino acids. The CDR3 reads CASSPRGGASYGYTF. Here the CDR3 DNA reads TGTGCCAGCAGCCCGAGGGGGGGGGCCAGCTATGGCTACACCTTC.

V is TRBV30 and J is TRBJ1-2; D ambiguous. The germline CDR1 and CDR2 sequences are GTSNPN and SVGIG (reference sequence). This CDR3 has 11 amino acids. The CDR3: CALDVAYGYTF. The CDR3 bases are TGTGCACTAGACGTAGCCTATGGCTACACCTTC.

The chain has TRBV30 and TRBJ1-6, with 8 bases fitting TRBD1. CDR3 size: 15 residues. From germline, CDR1 is GTSNPN and CDR2 SVGIG (reference sequence). After removal of 2 bases from V and 4 bases from J, the junction contained 4 bases not matched to a gene. The CDR3 region has the DNA TGTGCCTGGAGTCCGTGGACAGGGTATAATTCACCCCTCCACTTT. This encodes CAWSPWTGYNSPLHF.

The genes are TRBV12-3 or TRBV12-4 and TRBJ1-5, with TRBD1 identical over 8 bases. J gave up 9 bases and V 6 bases, and 7 bases lay outside the gene matches. This CDR3 comprises 13 residues. CDR3 region: CASSGDRLGPQHF. The CDR3 DNA is TGTGCCAGCAGCGGGGACAGGTTGGGGCCCCAGCATTTT.

For the CDR3, the DNA is TGTGCCAGCAGCCCCAAGGACAGGGTCACTGAAGCTTTCTTT. Its translation is CASSPKDRVTEAFF. The V and J genes are TRBV7-3 and TRBJ1-1; TRBD1 matches at 8 bases. Per the germline V gene, CDR1 is SGHTA and CDR2 is FQGTGA. This CDR3 has 14 amino acids. V lost 5 bases and J lost 4; bases outside the gene matches: 6.